This T cell receptor beta chain appears in the sequencing data of a study of T-cell reconstitution after alpha-beta-depleted transplantation in children. Worth noting for this clonotype: Its antigen remains unidentified.

Overall study findings and caveats: Recipient T cells and thymic progenitors that survived were the source of the high TCRbeta diversity seen at day 60 in some patients. T-cell counts and diversity at one year following transplant were attributed mainly to newly produced T cells. It was reported that alpha-beta T cells came from several hundred expanded graft clones (about two months after transplant).

A library of TCRbeta sequences, prepared with unique molecular identifiers, was generated. TCRdb reprocessed the PCR reads via MiXCR and lists one record per CDR3 protein. The sample holds over 100,000 distinct CDR3 sequences, 6% to 9% seen once. The CDR3 runs 17 residues. Trimming took 6 bases from V and 5 from J, leaving 23 bases between them. Germline V CDR1 and CDR2: MNHNS, SASEGT. This chain joins TRBV6-1 and TRBJ1-5; possibly TRBD1 for D (6 bases). The specimen comprised PBMCs, sampled before TCRalphabeta/CD19-depleted stem cell transplant. This TCR was recovered from a boy under 10 years old with acute lymphoblastic leukemia, due to receive a stem cell transplant. CDR3 residues: CASRPLGVRGGDQPQHF. The CDR3 nucleotides read TGTGCCAGCAGGCCCCTAGGGGTCAGGGGAGGAGATCAGCCCCAGCATTTT.